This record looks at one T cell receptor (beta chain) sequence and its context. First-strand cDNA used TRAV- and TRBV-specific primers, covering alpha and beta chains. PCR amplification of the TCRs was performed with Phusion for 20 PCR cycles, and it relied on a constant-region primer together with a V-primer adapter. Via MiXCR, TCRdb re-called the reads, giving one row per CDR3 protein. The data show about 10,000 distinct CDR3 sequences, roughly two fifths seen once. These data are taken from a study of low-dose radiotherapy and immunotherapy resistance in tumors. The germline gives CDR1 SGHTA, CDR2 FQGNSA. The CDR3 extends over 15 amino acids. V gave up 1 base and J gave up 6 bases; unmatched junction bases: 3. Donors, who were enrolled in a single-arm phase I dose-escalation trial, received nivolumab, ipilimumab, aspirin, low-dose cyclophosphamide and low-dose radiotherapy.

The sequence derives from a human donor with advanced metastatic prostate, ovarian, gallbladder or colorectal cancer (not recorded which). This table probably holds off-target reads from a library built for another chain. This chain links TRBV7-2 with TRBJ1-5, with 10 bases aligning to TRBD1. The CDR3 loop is CASSLGQGATQPQHF. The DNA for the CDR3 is TGTGCCAGCAGCTTAGGACAGGGGGCAACTCAGCCCCAGCATTTT. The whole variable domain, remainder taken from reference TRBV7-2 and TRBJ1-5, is GAGVSQSPSNKVTEKGKDVELRCDPISGHTALYWYRQSLGQGLEFLIYFQGNSAPDKSGLPSDRFSAERTGGSVSTLTIQRTQQEDSAVYLCASSLGQGATQPQHFGDGTRLSIL.